Presented here are 13 T cell receptor beta chains from one specimen sequenced in a study of T cells in Graves' hyperthyroidism and ophthalmopathy. The TCR beta CDR3 regions underwent amplification using RNA transcripts as the source. When the TCR CDR3 underwent first-round RT-PCR, the HTBI primer set was used. From the multiplex PCR reads, TCRdb called clonotypes with MiXCR, one entry per CDR3 protein. The sample holds about 410,000 distinct CDR3 sequences, under 15% seen once. The source material was blood. The receptors come from a man between 18 and 35 years old with Graves' ophthalmopathy.

This clonotype was seen only once. This chain uses TRBV19 with TRBJ2-6; 8 nucleotides line up with TRBD1. Germline assignment: CDR1 LNHDA and CDR2 SQIVND (reference sequence). This CDR3 contains 16 residues. V trimming: 5 bases; J trimming: 6 bases; junction bases outside the gene matches: 9. The CDR3 DNA reads as TGTGCCAGTAGTGTGCTACAGGGGGAAGTGGCCAACGTCCTGACTTTC. Protein sequence: CASSVLQGEVANVLTF. The entire variable domain, with the rest obtained from reference TRBV19 and TRBJ2-6, is as follows: DGGITQSPKYLFRKEGQNVTLSCEQNLNHDAMYWYRQDPGQGLRLIYYSQIVNDFQKGDIAEGYSVSREKKESFPLTVTSAQKNPTAFYLCASSVLQGEVANVLTFGAGSRLTVL.

There are many counts of this clonotype. This chain uses TRBV11-3 with TRBJ2-1, with D uncertain. Germline V lookup: CDR1 SGHNT, CDR2 YENEEA. V lost 1 base and J lost 14, with 9 bases in between. The CDR3 has 11 residues. CDR3 residues: CASSLGFSKFF. The CDR3 DNA reads TGTGCCAGCAGCTTAGGTTTTAGTAAGTTCTTC.

The CDR3 is CASRTGQGYTIYF. The CDR3 DNA reads as TGTGCCAGTAGGACGGGACAGGGATACACCATATATTTT. This chain links TRBV19 with TRBJ1-3; the match to TRBD1 covers 9 bases. CDR3 length equals 13 residues. After removal of 6 bases from V and 8 bases from J, the junction contained 5 bases not matched to a gene. Germline V lookup: CDR1 LNHDA, CDR2 SQIVND (reference sequence).

This clonotype was recorded many times. V usage is TRBV30 and J usage is TRBJ2-2; D may be TRBD1 (5 bases). Trimming shortened V by 0 bases and J by 4 bases, and 12 bases separated the two germline ends. CDR3 length: 15 residues. Germline V gene data show CDR1 as GTSNPN and CDR2 as SVGIG (reference sequence). The CDR3 DNA follows: TGTGCCTGGAGTGTACGGTGGGGCTCCACCGGGGAGCTGTTTTTT. It encodes CAWSVRWGSTGELFF.

This clonotype was counted many times. The chain uses TRBV9 and TRBJ2-5; 7 nucleotides align to TRBD2. The length of the CDR3 is 15 residues. Trimming removed 6 bases from V and 1 base from J; junction bases left unmatched: 9. Germline V lookup: CDR1 SGDLS, CDR2 YYNGEE. The CDR3 reads CASTGRGTTQETQYF. Written as DNA, the CDR3 is TGTGCCAGCACTGGGCGGGGGACTACCCAAGAGACCCAGTACTTC.

This rearrangement joins TRBV19 to TRBJ2-1; TRBD2 is a possible D gene (6 bases). The CDR3 is made up of 14 amino acids. The V gene lost 4 bases and the J gene lost 0 bases, with 7 bases spanning the gap. Germline CDR1 is LNHDA and CDR2 is SQIVND (reference sequence). The chain's CDR3 is CASSRGDSYNEQFF. In DNA, the CDR3 is TGTGCCAGTAGTAGGGGGGACTCCTACAATGAGCAGTTCTTC.

Ten or more counts support this clonotype. CDR3 amino acids: CASRERTGGDTEAFF. In DNA form, the CDR3 reads TGTGCCAGCAGAGAAAGGACAGGGGGCGACACTGAAGCTTTCTTT. The chain links TRBV7-9 to TRBJ1-1, with 11 bases identical to TRBD1. From germline, CDR1 is SEHNR and CDR2 FQNEAQ (reference sequence). The V segment lost 6 bases and the J segment 3 bases; nucleotides outside the gene matches: 6. This CDR3 contains 15 residues.

The chain carries TRBV20-1 and TRBJ2-1, with TRBD1 identical over 9 bases. This CDR3 contains 17 residues. The V gene end was trimmed by 6 bases and the J gene end by 0 bases; junction bases not matched to a gene: 12. Germline V lookup: CDR1 DFQATT, CDR2 SNEGSKA (reference sequence). This CDR3 reads CSATVHGTGSSYNEQFF. The DNA for the CDR3 is TGCAGTGCAACGGTCCACGGGACAGGGAGCTCCTACAATGAGCAGTTCTTC.

This clonotype was recorded at least ten times. This chain uses TRBV20-1 with TRBJ2-5; 11 bases map to TRBD2. From germline, CDR1 is DFQATT and CDR2 SNEGSKA (reference sequence). The CDR3 runs to 15 residues. V was pared by 4 bases and J by 4 bases, with 8 bases of the junction left unmatched. This chain's CDR3 is CSAKHSGGAGETQYF. In DNA, the CDR3 is TGCAGTGCTAAACATAGCGGGGGGGCCGGAGAGACCCAGTACTTC.

This clonotype has a count of ten or more. The chain recombines TRBV7-9 with TRBJ2-5; perhaps TRBD2 as D (7 bases). Deletions cut 5 bases from V and 2 bases from J, with 15 bases between. The germline V gene has CDR1 SEHNR and CDR2 FQNEAQ (reference sequence). CDR3 length: 15 residues. CDR3: CASSLGRGAQETQYF. Here the CDR3 DNA reads TGTGCCAGCAGCCTAGGCCGGGGGGCGCAAGAGACCCAGTACTTC.

This clonotype was detected a few times. V gene TRBV20-1 combines with J gene TRBJ1-2; 12 bases line up with TRBD1. Germline lookup yields CDR1 DFQATT and CDR2 SNEGSKA (reference sequence). The junction had 10 bases not matched to a gene; V was cut back by 2 bases and J by 12 bases. This CDR3 spans 14 amino acids. The CDR3 loop is CSARPGTGGVRHTF. DNA for the CDR3: TGCAGTGCTAGACCCGGGACAGGGGGCGTTCGGCACACCTTC.

There are many counts of this clonotype. CDR3 DNA: TGTGCCAGCAGCCGTTTGCGGAACACTGAAGCTTTCTTT. This encodes CASSRLRNTEAFF. The chain couples TRBV14 to TRBJ1-1, with unresolved D. This CDR3 has 13 amino acids. The ends were cut back, 4 bases at V and 1 base at J, with 7 bases in the middle. CDR1 is SGHDN and CDR2 is FVKESK in the germline V gene.

This clonotype was detected only a few times. This rearrangement joins TRBV30 to TRBJ1-4; 8 positions agree with TRBD1. This CDR3 is built from 13 residues. In germline, CDR1 is GTSNPN, CDR2 SVGIG (reference sequence). Germline trimming cut 0 bases from V and 8 bases from J; bases unmatched to any gene: 2. The DNA of the CDR3 is TGTGCCTGGAGTGTCAGGGGGCCGGAAAAACTGTTTTTT. It codes for CAWSVRGPEKLFF.